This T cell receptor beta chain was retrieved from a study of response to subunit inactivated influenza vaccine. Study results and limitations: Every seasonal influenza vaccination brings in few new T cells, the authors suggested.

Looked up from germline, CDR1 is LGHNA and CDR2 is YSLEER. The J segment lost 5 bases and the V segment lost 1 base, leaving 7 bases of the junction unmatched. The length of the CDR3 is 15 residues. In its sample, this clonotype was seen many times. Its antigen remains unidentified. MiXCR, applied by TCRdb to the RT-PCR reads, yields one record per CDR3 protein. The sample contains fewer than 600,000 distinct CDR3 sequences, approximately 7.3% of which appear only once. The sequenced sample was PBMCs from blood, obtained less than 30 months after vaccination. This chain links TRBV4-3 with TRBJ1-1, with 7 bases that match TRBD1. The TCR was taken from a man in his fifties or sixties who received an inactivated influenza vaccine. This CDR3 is CASSQGAGGWTEAFF. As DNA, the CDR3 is TGCGCCAGCAGCCAAGGGGCAGGGGGATGGACTGAAGCTTTCTTT.